These 24 T cell receptor beta chains were all obtained from the same sample, sequenced in a study of T cell responses to AZD1222 COVID-19 vaccine. Assay: immunoSEQ multiplex PCR; the TCRdb copy retains only in-frame clones and omits some. The table shows over 150,000 clones, with 92% occurring only once. The material was peripheral blood, obtained on day 0 of MenACWY control vaccination. The receptors stem from an adult in good health.

V gene TRBV4-1 combines with J gene TRBJ2-5; 11 nucleotides agree with TRBD2. The CDR3 has 17 residues. CDR1 is MGHRA, CDR2 YSYEKL, per germline. Trimming cost V 4 bases and J 5 bases; bases outside gene matches: 12. In DNA, the CDR3 is TGCGCCAGCAGCCCCCCGGCACTAGCGGGAGAGCCGGAGACCCAGTACTTC. This encodes CASSPPALAGEPETQYF.

The chain is built from TRBV27 and TRBJ2-1; a weak D match, TRBD2 (6 bases). Trimming stripped 5 bases from V and 6 bases from J, with 17 bases between. This CDR3 is built from 15 residues. Per the germline V gene, CDR1 is MNHEY and CDR2 is SMNVEV (reference sequence). The DNA of the CDR3 is TGTGCCAGCAGTCCCCCCCGGGCGGGGCCCAATGAGCAGTTCTTC. Its protein product is CASSPPRAGPNEQFF.

J is TRBJ1-2 and V is TRBV7-2; D remains unclear. The germline CDR1 and CDR2 sequences are SGHTA and FQGNSA. The ends were cut back, 7 bases at V and 8 bases at J, with 23 bases in the middle. CDR3 length: 15 amino acids. CDR3 protein: CASIWRSPDGEGYTF. CDR3 nucleotides: TGTGCCAGCATCTGGAGGAGTCCGGATGGCGAAGGCTACACCTTC.

The J gene is TRBJ2-7, the V gene TRBV7-8, with D perhaps matching TRBD1 or TRBD2 (5 bases each). The germline CDR1 and CDR2 sequences are SGHVS and FQNEAQ. This CDR3 has 13 amino acids. Trimming pared 5 bases from V and 6 bases from J, leaving 14 bases between. This chain's CDR3 is CASSPYRGPEQYF. CDR3 DNA sequence: TGTGCCAGCAGCCCGTATCGGGGCCCCGAGCAGTACTTC.

This chain joins TRBV18 and TRBJ1-3, with D unclear. In germline, CDR1 is KGHSH, CDR2 LQKENI. Trimming cost V 1 base and J 0 bases, with 13 bases left between them. This CDR3 is 17 amino acids long. The CDR3 DNA sequence: TGTGCCAGCTCACCACTTTCTCCGGATCCCTCTGGAAACACCATATATTTT. Translated, it gives CASSPLSPDPSGNTIYF. Variable domain in full (rest from reference TRBV18 and TRBJ1-3): NAGVMQNPRHLVRRRGQEARLRCSPMKGHSHVYWYRQLPEEGLKFMVYLQKENIIDESGMPKERFSAEFPKEGPSILRIQQVVRGDSAAYFCASSPLSPDPSGNTIYFGEGSWLTVV.

This chain links TRBV19 with TRBJ2-7; 9 bases fit TRBD1. The junction had 8 bases not matched to a gene; V was cut back by 5 bases and J by 3 bases. The CDR3 spans 15 residues. Germline lookup yields CDR1 LNHDA and CDR2 SQIVND (reference sequence). The CDR3 loop is CASSLSGTGFYEQYF. CDR3 in DNA: TGTGCCAGTAGTCTGTCTGGGACAGGGTTCTACGAGCAGTACTTC.

This clone showed up just once. The V call is TRBV2, the J call TRBJ2-5; D possibly uses TRBD1 or TRBD2 (5 bases each). V lost 6 bases and J lost 0, with 11 bases in between. This CDR3 is built from 14 residues. Germline V lookup: CDR1 SNHLY, CDR2 FYNNEI. DNA for the CDR3: TGTGCCAGCAGCGGGACGCCGTACCAAGAGACCCAGTACTTC. This sequence encodes CASSGTPYQETQYF.

The genes are TRBV6-1 and TRBJ1-2; D call uncertain. Per the germline V gene, CDR1 is MNHNS and CDR2 is SASEGT. This CDR3 has 12 residues. V was cut by 3 bases and J by 5 bases, with 7 bases left in between. The CDR3 bases are TGTGCCAGCAGTGACAGTGTATATGGCTACACCTTC. This codes for CASSDSVYGYTF.

J is TRBJ1-1 and V is TRBV15; 8 nucleotides align to TRBD1. V was clipped by 5 bases and J by 4 bases; unmatched bases: 21. The V gene's germline CDR1 is LNHNV and CDR2 YYDKDF (reference sequence). CDR3 length equals 19 residues. For the CDR3, the DNA is TGTGCCACCAGCGGCGACTGGACAGGGTACGGACGTAGTAGCACTGAAGCTTTCTTT. Its protein product is CATSGDWTGYGRSSTEAFF.

This clone rates as medium-sized (0.01 to 0.1%). J is TRBJ1-1 and V is TRBV14; D is unclear. CDR1 is SGHDN and CDR2 is FVKESK in the germline V gene. Trimming shortened V by 8 bases and J by 7 bases, and 20 bases separated the two germline ends. This CDR3 has 14 residues. The CDR3 DNA is TGTGCCAGCCTCAACTGGGATCGGCTAGGTGAAGCTTTCTTT. It specifies CASLNWDRLGEAFF.

The rearrangement uses TRBV5-1 and TRBJ1-3; 7 positions match TRBD1. CDR3 length equals 17 residues. V was pared by 1 base and J by 0 bases, with 7 bases of the junction left unmatched. The V gene's germline CDR1 is SGHRS and CDR2 YFSETQ. This CDR3 reads CASSLLRQGASGNTIYF. CDR3 in DNA: TGCGCCAGCAGCTTGTTGCGACAGGGAGCCTCTGGAAACACCATATATTTT.

The V gene is TRBV19, the J gene TRBJ2-7; TRBD1 aligns across 8 bases. The germline V gene has CDR1 LNHDA and CDR2 SQIVND (reference sequence). This CDR3 contains 14 residues. Trimming cost V 6 bases and J 4 bases; bases outside gene matches: 8. CDR3 bases: TGTGCCAGTAGCCTGGCGACAGGGGAATACGAGCAGTACTTC. Its protein is CASSLATGEYEQYF.

The chain joins TRBV11-2 to TRBJ2-1, with 7 bases aligning to TRBD1. V was clipped by 3 bases and J by 2 bases; unmatched bases: 7. This CDR3 contains 16 residues. CDR1 and CDR2 (germline): SGHAT, FQNNGV. CDR3 bases: TGTGCCAGCAGCTTGCCCCGGGACAGCCCCTACAATGAGCAGTTCTTC. Translation gives CASSLPRDSPYNEQFF.

The V gene is TRBV7-2, the J gene TRBJ1-5; D unclear. Trimming stripped 5 bases from V and 6 bases from J, with 8 bases between. This CDR3 contains 12 residues. The germline CDR1 and CDR2 sequences are SGHTA and FQGNSA. CDR3 sequence (DNA): TGTGCCAGCAGCGAATACAGTCAGCCCCAGCATTTT. The encoded protein is CASSEYSQPQHF.

The CDR3 bases are TGCGCCAGCAGCTTTGGGAGCGGGAAGGGCGGCGAGCAGTACTTC. Amino acids: CASSFGSGKGGEQYF. V gene TRBV5-1 combines with J gene TRBJ2-7, with 7 nucleotides matching TRBD2. There are 15 residues in the CDR3. The germline CDR1 and CDR2 sequences are SGHRS and YFSETQ. The J segment lost 6 bases and the V segment lost 2 bases, leaving 11 bases of the junction unmatched.

The chain has TRBV6-5 and TRBJ1-1; D might be TRBD1 (5 bases). V shed 11 bases and J shed 4 bases, with 17 bases lying between them. CDR1 is MNHEY, CDR2 SVGAGI, per germline. CDR3 length: 13 residues. The chain's CDR3 is CAGTIGQLTEAFF. The CDR3 nucleotides are TGTGCCGGGACCATTGGGCAGCTCACTGAAGCTTTCTTT.

This chain connects TRBV4-2 to TRBJ2-1; 11 bases are shared with TRBD2. The CDR3 totals 13 residues. Germline CDR1 LGHNA, CDR2 YNFKEQ. The V segment lost 8 bases and the J segment 8 bases; nucleotides outside the gene matches: 5. CDR3 loop: CASGGSGRDEQFF. The CDR3 bases are TGTGCCAGCGGGGGTAGCGGGAGGGATGAGCAGTTCTTC.

The chain links TRBV11-2 to TRBJ2-5, with 7 bases aligning to TRBD2. CDR1 is SGHAT, CDR2 FQNNGV, per germline. J was trimmed by 2 bases and V by 8 bases; bases with no gene match: 2. The CDR3 consists of 12 residues. In DNA form, the CDR3 reads TGTGCCAGCGAGGGACTACAAGAGACCCAGTACTTC. Its protein product is CASEGLQETQYF. Full variable domain (rest looked up from reference TRBV11-2 and TRBJ2-5): EAGVAQSPRYKIIEKRQSVAFWCNPISGHATLYWYQQILGQGPKLLIQFQNNGVVDDSQLPKDRFSAERLKGVDSTLKIQPAKLEDSAVYLCASEGLQETQYFGPGTRLLVL.

The chain recombines TRBV6-1 with TRBJ1-5; 8 bases fit TRBD1. The V and J ends lost 0 bases and 9 bases, in that order; junction bases with no gene match: 10. The length of the CDR3 is 16 residues. Germline V gene lookup returns CDR1 MNHNS and CDR2 SASEGT. CDR3 DNA sequence: TGTGCCAGCAGTGAAGCAGTAAACAGGGGGAAACGGCCCCAGCATTTT. As protein: CASSEAVNRGKRPQHF.

The genes are TRBV30 and TRBJ1-5, with 10 positions matching TRBD1. Trimming removed 1 base from V and 0 bases from J; junction bases left unmatched: 3. Germline CDR1 reads GTSNPN; CDR2 reads SVGIG (reference sequence). There are 16 residues in the CDR3. The CDR3 bases are TGTGCCTGGAGTGGCGGACAGGGGGATAGCAATCAGCCCCAGCATTTT. Translating it yields CAWSGGQGDSNQPQHF.

The chain has TRBV4-1 and TRBJ2-7; 10 bases are a match to TRBD2. V lost 0 bases, J lost 2 bases, and 10 bases stayed unmatched. This CDR3 is 18 amino acids long. Per germline, CDR1 MGHRA and CDR2 YSYEKL. The chain's CDR3 is CASSQDFLWGTSAYEQYF. The CDR3 region has the DNA TGCGCCAGCAGCCAAGATTTCCTATGGGGGACTAGCGCCTACGAGCAGTACTTC.

This clone has a handful of counts. The genes are TRBV27 and TRBJ1-4; D may be TRBD1 (5 bases). Trimming removed 5 bases at V and 0 bases at J, with 13 bases between. Germline CDR1 is MNHEY and CDR2 is SMNVEV (reference sequence). The CDR3 loop spans 16 amino acids. The CDR3 nucleotides read TGTGCCAGCAGTGAAGGGGTTGGGGCAACTAATGAAAAACTGTTTTTT. The encoded protein is CASSEGVGATNEKLFF.

The genes are TRBV29-1 and TRBJ2-5; TRBD2 might be the D (5 bases). There are 15 residues in the CDR3. V dropped 7 bases and J dropped 7 bases, with 25 bases sitting between them. Per the germline V gene, CDR1 is SQVTM and CDR2 is ANQGSEA. For the CDR3, the DNA is TGCAGCGCCTCTTCGGGCCGCGGACTGCTCGGGACCCAGTACTTC. Protein product: CSASSGRGLLGTQYF.

This clone appeared a few times. The chain links TRBV6-5 to TRBJ1-2; the D is unclear. The germline V gene encodes CDR1 MNHEY and CDR2 SVGAGI. V was pared by 4 bases and J by 5 bases, with 14 bases between. The CDR3 is made up of 14 amino acids. The CDR3 DNA reads as TGTGCCAGCAGTTTCGATGTCGGGGTTTATGGCTACACCTTC. Translated, it gives CASSFDVGVYGYTF.